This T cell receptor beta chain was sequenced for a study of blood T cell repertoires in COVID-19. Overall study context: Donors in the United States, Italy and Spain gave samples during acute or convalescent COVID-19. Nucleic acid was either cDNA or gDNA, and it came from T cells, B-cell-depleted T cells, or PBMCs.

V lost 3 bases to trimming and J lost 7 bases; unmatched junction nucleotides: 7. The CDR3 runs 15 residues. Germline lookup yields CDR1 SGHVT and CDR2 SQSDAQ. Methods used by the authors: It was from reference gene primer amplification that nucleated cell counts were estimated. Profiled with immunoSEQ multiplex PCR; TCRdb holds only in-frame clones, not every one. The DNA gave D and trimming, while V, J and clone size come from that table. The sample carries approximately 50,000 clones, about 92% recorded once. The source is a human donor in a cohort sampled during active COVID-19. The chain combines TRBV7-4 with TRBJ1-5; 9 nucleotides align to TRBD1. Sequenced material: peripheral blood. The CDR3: CASSFRDRVYQPQHF. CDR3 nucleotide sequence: TGTGCCAGCAGCTTCCGGGACAGGGTTTACCAGCCCCAGCATTTT.